These 9 T cell receptor beta chains share one sample of origin, sequenced in a study of blood T cell repertoires in COVID-19. Sequenced by immunoSEQ multiplex PCR; TCRdb stores in-frame clones only, minus some. The sample has fewer than 350,000 clones, approximately 91% seen once; the top ten hold 2.3%. Sample: PBMCs or T cells enriched from blood (not recorded which). The receptors stem from a woman aged 40 to 50 with acute COVID-19.

V and J are TRBV4-1 and TRBJ2-3, with TRBD2 identical over 9 bases. CDR1 is MGHRA and CDR2 is YSYEKL in the germline V gene. Trimming removed 1 base from V and 4 bases from J; junction bases left unmatched: 6. This CDR3 is 16 amino acids long. CDR3 protein: CASSQVGGRVPDTQYF. CDR3 DNA: TGCGCCAGCAGCCAAGTAGGCGGGAGGGTCCCAGATACGCAGTATTTT.

The chain is built from TRBV15 and TRBJ1-5; D is ambiguous. Trimming took 0 bases from V and 3 from J, leaving 15 bases between them. CDR1 is LNHNV, CDR2 YYDKDF, per germline (reference sequence). The CDR3 is 17 residues long. In DNA form, the CDR3 reads TGTGCCACCAGCAGAGATCTGGGAGACCAGATCAATCAGCCCCAGCATTTT. It translates to CATSRDLGDQINQPQHF.

The chain has TRBV5-8 and TRBJ2-7; 7 positions agree with TRBD1. J lost 2 bases, V lost 1 base, and 3 bases had no gene match. The CDR3 loop spans 14 amino acids. Germline CDR1 reads SGHTS; CDR2 reads YDEGEE. The chain's CDR3 is CASSLWGQTYEQYF. The CDR3 DNA follows: TGTGCCAGCAGCTTGTGGGGACAGACCTACGAGCAGTACTTC.

This chain connects TRBV19 to TRBJ2-7; TRBD2 matches 14 bases. The CDR3 runs to 17 residues. Germline trimming cut 5 bases from V and 2 bases from J; bases unmatched to any gene: 8. Germline CDR1 and CDR2: LNHDA and SQIVND (reference sequence). The CDR3 DNA sequence: TGTGCCAGTAGTTTATCGGGACTAGCGGGAGAGGCCTACGAGCAGTACTTC. Its translation: CASSLSGLAGEAYEQYF.

The chain combines TRBV7-2 with TRBJ1-1; TRBD1 might be the D (5 bases). V was trimmed by 5 bases and J by 7 bases, leaving 17 bases between them. There are 14 residues in the CDR3. Per germline, CDR1 SGHTA and CDR2 FQGNSA. The CDR3 nucleotides read TGTGCCAGCAGCGCCCTCTTGGGGCTAGGTGAAGCTTTCTTT. Amino acids: CASSALLGLGEAFF.

CDR3 residues: CASSIRGPGHNEQFF. Here the CDR3 DNA reads TGTGCCAGCAGTATCAGGGGGCCCGGCCACAATGAGCAGTTCTTC. The V call is TRBV27, the J call TRBJ2-1, with 8 bases matching TRBD1. Trimming cost V 5 bases and J 5 bases; bases outside gene matches: 8. The CDR3 has 15 residues. CDR1 MNHEY and CDR2 SMNVEV come from the germline V gene (reference sequence).

The CDR3: CASSPPRDTEAFF. As DNA, the CDR3 is TGTGCCAGCAGCCCCCCGAGGGACACTGAAGCTTTCTTT. The chain has TRBV9 and TRBJ1-1; no clear D gene. The CDR3 is made up of 13 amino acids. CDR1 SGDLS and CDR2 YYNGEE come from the germline V gene. Trimming shortened V by 4 bases and J by 3 bases, and 10 bases separated the two germline ends.

The chain uses TRBV7-8 and TRBJ2-7; 8 bases agree with TRBD2. This CDR3 spans 14 amino acids. The germline gives CDR1 SGHVS, CDR2 FQNEAQ. J gave up 4 bases and V 3 bases, and 5 bases lay outside the gene matches. CDR3 region: CASSLAGGEYEQYF. The DNA for the CDR3 is TGTGCCAGCAGCTTGGCGGGAGGAGAATACGAGCAGTACTTC.

The chain has TRBV3-1 (or the pseudogene TRBV3-2) and TRBJ2-3; D not resolved. Germline V gives CDR1 LGHDT, CDR2 YNNKEL (reference sequence). The CDR3 runs 14 residues. V lost 4 bases, J lost 6 bases, and 14 bases lay in between. The CDR3: CASSRRGSRDTQYF. The CDR3, as DNA: TGTGCCAGCAGCCGAAGAGGCTCTCGGGATACGCAGTATTTT.